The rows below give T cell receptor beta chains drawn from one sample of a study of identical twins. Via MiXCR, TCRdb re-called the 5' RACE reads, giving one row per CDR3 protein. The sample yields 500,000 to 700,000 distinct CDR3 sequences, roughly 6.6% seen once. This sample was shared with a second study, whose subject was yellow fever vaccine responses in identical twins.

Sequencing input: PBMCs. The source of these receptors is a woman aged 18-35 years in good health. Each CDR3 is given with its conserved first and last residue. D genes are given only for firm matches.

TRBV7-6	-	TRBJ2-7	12	CASSPGDYEQYF
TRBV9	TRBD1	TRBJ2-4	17	CASSPSTGSGAKNIQYF
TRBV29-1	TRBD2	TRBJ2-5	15	CSVSTGTSGQETQYF
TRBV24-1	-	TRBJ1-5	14	CATSAGVGYGPQHF
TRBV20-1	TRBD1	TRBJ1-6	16	CSAIPPGQAFNSPLHF
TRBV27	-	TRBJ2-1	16	CASSLVTSLSYNEQFF
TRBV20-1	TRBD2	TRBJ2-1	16	CSKLAGGPSSYNEQFF
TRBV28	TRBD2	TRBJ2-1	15	CASTRVAGLYNEQFF
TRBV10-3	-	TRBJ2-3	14	CAIKGPLSTDTQYF
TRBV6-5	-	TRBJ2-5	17	CASSYSPNQAKQETQYF
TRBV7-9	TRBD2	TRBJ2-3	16	CASSQIAGTSTDTQYF
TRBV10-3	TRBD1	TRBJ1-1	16	CAISTGTGLINTEAFF
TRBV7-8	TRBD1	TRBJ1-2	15	CASSHPDRGLYGYTF
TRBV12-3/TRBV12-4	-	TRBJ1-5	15	CASSRNGLLNQPQHF
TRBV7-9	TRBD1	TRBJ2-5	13	CASSRPGGETQYF
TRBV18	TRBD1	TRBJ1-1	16	CASSPKTGNANTEAFF
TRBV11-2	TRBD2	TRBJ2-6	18	CASSFGGRIKFGANVLTF
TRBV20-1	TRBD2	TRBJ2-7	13	CSASKREGYEQYF
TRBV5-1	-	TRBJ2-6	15	CASSYDSAGANVLTF
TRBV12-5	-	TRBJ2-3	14	CASGLDQFTDTQYF
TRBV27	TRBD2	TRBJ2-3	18	CASSPLALAGVLTDTQYF
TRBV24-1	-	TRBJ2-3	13	CATVDRNTDTQYF
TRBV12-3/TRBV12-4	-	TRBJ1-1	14	CASSTRSAGTEAFF
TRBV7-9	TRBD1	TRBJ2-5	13	CATRQGGKETQYF
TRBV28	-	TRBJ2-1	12	CASTVNYGEQFF
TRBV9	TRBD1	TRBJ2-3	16	CASSPGGTGAADTQYF
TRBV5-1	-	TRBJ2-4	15	CASSPSTSAKNIQYF
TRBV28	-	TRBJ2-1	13	CASGGSLHNEQFF
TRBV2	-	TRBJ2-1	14	CATNWGLGASEQFF
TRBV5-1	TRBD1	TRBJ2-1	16	CASRYTGTGRYNEQFF
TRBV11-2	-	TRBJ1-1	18	CASSLDRWGQPAGTEAFF
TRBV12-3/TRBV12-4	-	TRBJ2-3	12	CASSLELHTQYF
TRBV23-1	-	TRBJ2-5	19	CASSQSSGSESCSEETQYF
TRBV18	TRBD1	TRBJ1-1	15	CASSPRTGPNTEAFF
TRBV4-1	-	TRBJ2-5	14	CASSQGRDQETQYF
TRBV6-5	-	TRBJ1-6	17	CASSYGRGRSRDSPLHF